This T cell receptor beta chain came from a study of identical twins. Template switching (which added a universal primer site) was used, and cDNA carried unique molecular identifiers. TCRdb itself ran the 5' RACE reads through MiXCR, one entry per CDR3 protein. The profile covers about 100,000 distinct CDR3 sequences, with 5.9% appearing a single time and over 9.5% taken by the ten largest. V was cut by 6 bases and J by 1 base, with 10 bases left in between. The germline V gene has CDR1 SGHRS and CDR2 YFSETQ. This CDR3 spans 13 amino acids. General study points: Possibly, invariant MAIT and iNKT cells partly confounded zero-insertion analyses. Sequences that were beta out-of-frame showed weaker excess twin sharing. An excess of low generation probability was shown by twin-shared out-of-frame alpha sequences.

This clonotype was counted many times. The antigen remains unidentified. Sequenced: memory T cells sorted from blood. The rearrangement uses TRBV5-1 and TRBJ1-1; D is unresolved. This TCR derives from a woman aged 45-65 years in good health. The CDR3 sequence: CASTWRQNTEAFF. CDR3 in DNA: TGCGCCAGCACGTGGCGGCAGAACACTGAAGCTTTCTTT.